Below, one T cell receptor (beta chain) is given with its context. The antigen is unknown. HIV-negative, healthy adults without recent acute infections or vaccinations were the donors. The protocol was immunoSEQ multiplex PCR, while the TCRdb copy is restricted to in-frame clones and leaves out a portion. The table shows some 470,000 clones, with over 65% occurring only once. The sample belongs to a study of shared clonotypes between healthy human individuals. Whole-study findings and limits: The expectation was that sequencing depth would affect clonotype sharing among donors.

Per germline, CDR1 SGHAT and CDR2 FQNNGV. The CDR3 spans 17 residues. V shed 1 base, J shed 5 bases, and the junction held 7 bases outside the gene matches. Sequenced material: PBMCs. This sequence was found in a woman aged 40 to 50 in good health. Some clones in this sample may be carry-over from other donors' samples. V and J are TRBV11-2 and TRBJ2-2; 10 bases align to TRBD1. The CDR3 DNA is TGTGCCAGCAGCTTAGTGGGGGGACAGGGGTATACCGGGGAGCTGTTTTTT. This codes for CASSLVGGQGYTGELFF.